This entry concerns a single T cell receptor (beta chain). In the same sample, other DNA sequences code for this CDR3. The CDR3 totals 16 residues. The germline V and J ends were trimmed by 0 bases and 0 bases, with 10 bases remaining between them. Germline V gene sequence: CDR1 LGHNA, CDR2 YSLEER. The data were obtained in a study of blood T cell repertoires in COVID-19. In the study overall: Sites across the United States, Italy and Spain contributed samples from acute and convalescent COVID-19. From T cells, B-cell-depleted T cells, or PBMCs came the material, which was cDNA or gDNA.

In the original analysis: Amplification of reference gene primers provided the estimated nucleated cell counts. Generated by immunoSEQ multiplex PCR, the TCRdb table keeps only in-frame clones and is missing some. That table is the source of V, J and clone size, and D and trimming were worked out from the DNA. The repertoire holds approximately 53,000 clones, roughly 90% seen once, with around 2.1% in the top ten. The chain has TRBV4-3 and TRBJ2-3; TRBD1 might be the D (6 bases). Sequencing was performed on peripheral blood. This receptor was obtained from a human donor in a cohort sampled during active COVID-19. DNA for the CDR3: TGCGCCAGCAGCCAAGATGGGACAACTAGCACAGATACGCAGTATTTT. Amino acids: CASSQDGTTSTDTQYF.